This entry lists 18 T cell receptor beta chains sequenced from one sample in a study of kidney transplant recipient with SARS-CoV-2 infection. TCRdb analysed the reads with MiXCR anew, one entry per CDR3 protein. The data contain 250,000 or so distinct CDR3 sequences, around 28% of them seen just once; the ten biggest clones take up less than 8.5%. This specimen was a blood sample, taken at baseline and around day 110 from a kidney transplant recipient. The receptors originated from a male patient between 25 and 39 years old who had COVID-19 and was a kidney transplant recipient. Some of these T cells may belong to the graft donor.

This clonotype was detected ten times or more. V is TRBV6-2 or TRBV6-3 and J is TRBJ2-1; D may be TRBD2 (6 bases). The CDR3 runs to 12 residues. The V gene lost 6 bases and the J gene lost 10 bases, with 13 bases spanning the gap. Germline V gene lookup returns CDR1 MNHEY and CDR2 SVGEGT. The CDR3 region has the DNA TGTGCCAGCAGCCCTGGGACTGTAGAGCAGTTCTTC. Translated: CASSPGTVEQFF.

This clonotype was detected ten times or more. The chain carries TRBV19 and TRBJ2-3, with D perhaps TRBD2 (6 bases). The CDR3 spans 19 residues. V was shortened by 5 bases and J by 3 bases, with 27 bases between the two germline ends. Germline lookup yields CDR1 LNHDA and CDR2 SQIVND (reference sequence). As DNA, the CDR3 is TGTGCCAGTAGTCTTAGAAAGACCGAGCGGGTTCGTAATACAGATACGCAGTATTTT. It encodes CASSLRKTERVRNTDTQYF.

To note about this clonotype: A read error may account for a junction end that differs from germline. The rearrangement links TRBV3-1 to TRBJ1-3; no firm D call. The CDR3 runs to 14 residues. Germline CDR1 LGHDT, CDR2 YNNKEL (reference sequence). The CDR3 loop reads CVSSRRATGNTIYF. The CDR3 nucleotides read TGTGTCAGCAGCCGAAGGGCCACGGGAAACACCATATATTTT.

This clonotype occurred many times. This sequence joins TRBV3-1 and TRBJ2-2; no clear D. The CDR3 spans 18 residues. Looked up from germline, CDR1 is LGHDT and CDR2 is YNNKEL (reference sequence). The V gene lost 5 bases and the J gene lost 5 bases, with 24 bases spanning the gap. The CDR3 loop is CASSYSGPISGLTGELFF. The CDR3 DNA follows: TGTGCCAGCAGCTACTCGGGTCCCATTTCAGGCTTGACCGGGGAGCTGTTTTTT.

This clonotype was detected ten times or more. The chain is built from TRBV7-3 and TRBJ2-3, with 7 nucleotides matching TRBD2. The CDR3 loop spans 15 amino acids. Germline loops: CDR1 SGHTA, CDR2 FQGTGA. V was pared by 3 bases and J by 1 base, with 4 bases of the junction left unmatched. In nucleotides, the CDR3 is TGTGCCAGCAGCTTTTCGAGCGGGGGCACAGATACGCAGTATTTT. Translated: CASSFSSGGTDTQYF.

This clonotype showed up many times. The CDR3 DNA reads as TGTGCCAGCTCCACAGGCGTCATGAACACTGAAGCTTTCTTT. Protein sequence: CASSTGVMNTEAFF. This chain joins TRBV28 and TRBJ1-1; D is perhaps TRBD1 (5 bases). The V gene's germline CDR1 is MDHEN and CDR2 SYDVKM. With 8 bases removed from V and 0 bases from J, the gap between germline ends came to 13 bases. The CDR3 consists of 14 residues.

As regards this clonotype: Germline and junction disagree at one end, which may indicate a read error. This sequence joins TRBV30 and TRBJ1-5; D remains ambiguous. Germline assignment: CDR1 GTSNPN and CDR2 SVGIG (reference sequence). CDR3 length equals 13 residues. The CDR3 loop is CAWAGTGNQPRHF. CDR3 coding DNA: TGTGCCTGGGCCGGTACGGGCAATCAGCCCCGGCATTTT.

This clonotype was counted ten times or more. The rearrangement joins TRBV5-4 to TRBJ1-1; no firm D call. CDR1 is SGHNT and CDR2 is YYREEE in the germline V gene (reference sequence). The CDR3 spans 14 residues. The V end was cut by 5 bases, the J end by 0 bases, with 11 bases between. CDR3 in DNA: TGTGCCAGCAGGGAGGCGAGTATGAACACTGAAGCTTTCTTT. Its protein is CASREASMNTEAFF.

Details on this clonotype: With a much larger clone just one base away, this may be a read error. The rearrangement joins TRBV11-3 to TRBJ1-6; D possibly corresponds to TRBD1 (5 bases). Germline V lookup: CDR1 SGHNT, CDR2 YENEEA. This CDR3 contains 15 residues. CDR3: CASSQGGGNNSPHHF. The CDR3 nucleotides read TGTGCCAGCAGCCAGGGCGGGGGGAATAATTCACCCCACCACTTT.

This clonotype was observed at least ten times. CDR3 protein: CASSALGGQETQYF. DNA for the CDR3: TGCGCCAGCAGCGCCCTCGGGGGACAAGAGACCCAGTACTTC. This chain links TRBV5-1 with TRBJ2-5; TRBD2 might be the D (6 bases). The V and J ends lost 4 bases and 2 bases respectively, with 12 bases between them. Germline loops: CDR1 SGHRS, CDR2 YFSETQ. The CDR3 consists of 14 residues.

This clonotype was picked up many times. V and J are TRBV7-3 and TRBJ2-5; TRBD1 matches at 9 bases. Germline V lookup: CDR1 SGHTA, CDR2 FQGTGA. V lost 5 bases, J lost 4 bases, and 5 bases stayed unmatched. CDR3 length: 14 amino acids. DNA of the CDR3: TGTGCCAGCAGCCGGACAGGGGTTGGAGAGACCCAGTACTTC. This codes for CASSRTGVGETQYF.

Remarks on this clonotype: This clone may be a read error of a much larger clone one base away. The chain employs TRBV12-3 or TRBV12-4 and TRBJ1-5; D possibly corresponds to TRBD1 (5 bases). This CDR3 has 16 amino acids. V lost 1 base and J 0 bases, leaving 10 bases between the germline ends. The CDR3 spells CASSLDGDHSNQPQHF. CDR3 coding DNA: TGTGCCAGCAGTTTAGACGGGGACCATAGCAATCAGCCCCAGCATTTT.

This chain links TRBV5-7 with TRBJ1-2, with D unclear. TRBV5-7 has ORF status, its function being uncertain. This CDR3 contains 16 residues. Trimming removed 7 bases at V and 4 bases at J, with 23 bases between. The chain's CDR3 is CASAICLARKTYGYTF. The CDR3 nucleotides read TGTGCCAGCGCCATTTGTCTTGCGCGAAAGACCTATGGCTACACCTTC.

Concerning this clonotype itself: This may arise from a read error, as a much more abundant clone is one base away. The V call is TRBV12-3 or TRBV12-4, the J call TRBJ1-2; no clear D. CDR3 size: 17 residues. Trimming removed 5 bases from V and 4 bases from J, with 23 bases in between. In DNA form, the CDR3 reads TGTGCCAGCAGTCGGTACATCACAGCAGGAAAGACCTATGGCTACACCTTC. Its protein is CASSRYITAGKTYGYTF.

Worth noting for this clonotype: This may be a read error, as it is one base from a much larger clone. The CDR3 does not close with the conserved phenylalanine or tryptophan, likely indicating a read error. The V and J genes are TRBV3-1 and TRBJ1-6; D not resolved. From germline, CDR1 is LGHDT and CDR2 YNNKEL (reference sequence). Trimming shortened V by 0 bases and J by 14 bases, and 14 bases separated the two germline ends. This CDR3 has 14 amino acids. As DNA, the CDR3 is TGTGCCAGCAGCCAAGATCGGGGATCATCAACCCTCCACTTA. Its protein product is CASSQDRGSSTLHL.

This clonotype was detected many times. The V call is TRBV11-2, the J call TRBJ2-7; D is ambiguous. The CDR3 has 15 amino acids. V was shortened by 2 bases and J by 0 bases, with 11 bases between the two germline ends. In germline, CDR1 is SGHAT, CDR2 FQNNGV. The CDR3 DNA sequence: TGTGCCAGCAGCTTAAGGCTGGGCAGCTCCTACGAGCAGTACTTC. Protein product: CASSLRLGSSYEQYF.

As regards this clonotype: This could be a read error, since a much larger clone is one nucleotide away. The chain recombines TRBV24-1 with TRBJ2-5; TRBD1 agrees at 9 bases. Germline CDR1 reads KGHDR; CDR2 reads SFDVKD. The CDR3 is 18 amino acids. CDR3 bases: TGTGCCACCAGTGACTCGGGACAGGGATGGTTGGGGGGAGAGGCCCAGTACTTC. Protein sequence: CATSDSGQGWLGGEAQYF.

On this clonotype: A read error may explain this, as a much larger clone is one base away. This chain links TRBV14 with TRBJ2-2; D is possibly TRBD1 (5 bases). Germline assignment: CDR1 SGHDN and CDR2 FVKESK. The CDR3 is 16 residues long. The CDR3 DNA reads TGTGCCGGCAGCCAAGCACAGGTTCGGAACACCGGGGAGCTGTTTTTT. This translates into CAGSQAQVRNTGELFF.